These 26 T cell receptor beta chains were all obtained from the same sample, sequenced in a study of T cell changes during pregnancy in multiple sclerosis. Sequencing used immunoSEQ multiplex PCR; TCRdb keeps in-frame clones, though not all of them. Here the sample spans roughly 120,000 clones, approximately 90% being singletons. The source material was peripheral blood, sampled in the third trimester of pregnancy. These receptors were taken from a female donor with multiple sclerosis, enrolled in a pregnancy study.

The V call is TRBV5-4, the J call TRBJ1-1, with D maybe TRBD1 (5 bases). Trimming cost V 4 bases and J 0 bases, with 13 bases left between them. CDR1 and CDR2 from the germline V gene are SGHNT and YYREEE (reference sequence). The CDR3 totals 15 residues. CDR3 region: CASSVPGSMNTEAFF. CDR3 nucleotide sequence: TGTGCCAGCAGCGTACCAGGGTCCATGAACACTGAAGCTTTCTTT.

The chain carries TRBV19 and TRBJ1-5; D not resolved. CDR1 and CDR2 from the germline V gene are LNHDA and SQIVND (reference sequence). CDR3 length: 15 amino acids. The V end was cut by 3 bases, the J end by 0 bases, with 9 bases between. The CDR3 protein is CASSIGRYSNQPQHF. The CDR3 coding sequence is TGTGCCAGTAGTATTGGGAGGTATAGCAATCAGCCCCAGCATTTT.

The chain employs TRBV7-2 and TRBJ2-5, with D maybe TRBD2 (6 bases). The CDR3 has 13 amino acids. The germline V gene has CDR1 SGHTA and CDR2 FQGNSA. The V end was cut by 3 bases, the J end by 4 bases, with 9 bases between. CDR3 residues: CASSFTGVETQYF. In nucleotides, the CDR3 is TGTGCCAGCAGCTTCACGGGGGTAGAGACCCAGTACTTC. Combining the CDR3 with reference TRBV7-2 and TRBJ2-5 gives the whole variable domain GAGVSQSPSNKVTEKGKDVELRCDPISGHTALYWYRQSLGQGLEFLIYFQGNSAPDKSGLPSDRFSAERTGGSVSTLTIQRTQQEDSAVYLCASSFTGVETQYFGPGTRLLVL.

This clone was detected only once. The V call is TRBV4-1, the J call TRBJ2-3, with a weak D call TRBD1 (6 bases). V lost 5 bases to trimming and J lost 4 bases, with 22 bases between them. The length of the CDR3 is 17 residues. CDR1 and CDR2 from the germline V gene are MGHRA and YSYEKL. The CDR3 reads CASSSPGRVNRADTQYF. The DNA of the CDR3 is TGCGCCAGCAGCTCCCCAGGGCGGGTGAACAGGGCAGATACGCAGTATTTT.

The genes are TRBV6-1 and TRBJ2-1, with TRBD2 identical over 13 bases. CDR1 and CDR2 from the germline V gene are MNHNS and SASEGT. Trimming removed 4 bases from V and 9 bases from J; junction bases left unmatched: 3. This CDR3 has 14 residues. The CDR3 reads CASSVLAGGPEQFF. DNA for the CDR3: TGTGCCAGCAGTGTACTAGCGGGAGGGCCTGAGCAGTTCTTC.

The CDR3 DNA reads TGCAGCGAAGAGACAGGGGTTAATGATCAGCCCCAGCATTTT. This codes for CSEETGVNDQPQHF. The chain couples TRBV29-1 to TRBJ1-5; 8 bases fit TRBD1. V shed 7 bases and J 5 bases; nucleotides not matched to a gene: 10. The germline CDR1 and CDR2 sequences are SQVTM and ANQGSEA. CDR3 length: 14 residues.

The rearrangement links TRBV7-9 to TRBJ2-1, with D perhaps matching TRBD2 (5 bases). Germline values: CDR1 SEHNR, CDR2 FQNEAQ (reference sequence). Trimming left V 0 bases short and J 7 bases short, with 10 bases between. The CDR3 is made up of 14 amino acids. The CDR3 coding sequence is TGTGCCAGCAGCTTAGCTTCGGGGTGGAATGAGCAGTTCTTC. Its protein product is CASSLASGWNEQFF.

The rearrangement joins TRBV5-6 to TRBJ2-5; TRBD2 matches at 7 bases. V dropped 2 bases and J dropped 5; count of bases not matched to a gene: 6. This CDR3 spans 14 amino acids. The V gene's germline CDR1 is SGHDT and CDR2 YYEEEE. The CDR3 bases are TGTGCCAGCAGCTTCCGGCGGGAGTGGGAGACCCAGTACTTC. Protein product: CASSFRREWETQYF.

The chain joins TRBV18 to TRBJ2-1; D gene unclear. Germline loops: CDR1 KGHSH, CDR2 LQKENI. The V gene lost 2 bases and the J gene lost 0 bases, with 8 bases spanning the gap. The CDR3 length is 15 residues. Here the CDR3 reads CASSPTRSSYNEQFF. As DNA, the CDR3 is TGTGCCAGCTCACCAACACGGAGCTCCTACAATGAGCAGTTCTTC.

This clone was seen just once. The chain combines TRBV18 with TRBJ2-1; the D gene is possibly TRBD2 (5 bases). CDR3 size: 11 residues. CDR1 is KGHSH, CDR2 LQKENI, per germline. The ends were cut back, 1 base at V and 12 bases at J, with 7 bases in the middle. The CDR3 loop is CASSPLEGQFF. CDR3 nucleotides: TGTGCCAGCTCACCACTAGAGGGGCAGTTCTTC. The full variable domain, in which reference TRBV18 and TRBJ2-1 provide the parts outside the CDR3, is NAGVMQNPRHLVRRRGQEARLRCSPMKGHSHVYWYRQLPEEGLKFMVYLQKENIIDESGMPKERFSAEFPKEGPSILRIQQVVRGDSAAYFCASSPLEGQFFGPGTRLTVL.

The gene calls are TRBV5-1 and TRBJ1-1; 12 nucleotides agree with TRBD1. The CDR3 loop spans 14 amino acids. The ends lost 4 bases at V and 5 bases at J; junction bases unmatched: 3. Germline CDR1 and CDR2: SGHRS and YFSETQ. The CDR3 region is CASSQGQGATEAFF. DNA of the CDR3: TGCGCCAGCAGCCAGGGACAGGGGGCGACTGAAGCTTTCTTT.

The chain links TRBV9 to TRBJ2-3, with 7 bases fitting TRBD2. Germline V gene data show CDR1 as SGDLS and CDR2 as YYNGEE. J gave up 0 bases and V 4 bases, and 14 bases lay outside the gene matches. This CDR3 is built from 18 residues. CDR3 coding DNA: TGTGCCAGCAGCAAGAGAGCGGGAACCATGACTAGCACAGATACGCAGTATTTT. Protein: CASSKRAGTMTSTDTQYF.

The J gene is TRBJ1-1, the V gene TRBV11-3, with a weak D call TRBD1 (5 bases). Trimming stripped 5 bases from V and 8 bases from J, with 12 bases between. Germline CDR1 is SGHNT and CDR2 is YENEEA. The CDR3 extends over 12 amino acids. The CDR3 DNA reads TGTGCCAGCAGCCTCACAGGAAGGGAAGCTTTCTTT. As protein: CASSLTGREAFF.

The CDR3 is CATWTNTDTQYF. CDR3 nucleotides: TGTGCCACTTGGACTAACACAGATACGCAGTATTTT. V gene TRBV10-3 combines with J gene TRBJ2-3, with TRBD2 as a possible D gene (6 bases). The CDR3 totals 12 residues. Deletions cut 10 bases from V and 2 bases from J, with 10 bases between. Germline lookup yields CDR1 ENHRY and CDR2 SYGVKD.

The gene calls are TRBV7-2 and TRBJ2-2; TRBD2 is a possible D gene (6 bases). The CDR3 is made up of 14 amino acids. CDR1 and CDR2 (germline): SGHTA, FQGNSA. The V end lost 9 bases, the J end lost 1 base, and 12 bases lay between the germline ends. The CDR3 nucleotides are TGTGCCAGTATGGAGGGTCGGAACACCGGGGAGCTGTTTTTT. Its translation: CASMEGRNTGELFF.

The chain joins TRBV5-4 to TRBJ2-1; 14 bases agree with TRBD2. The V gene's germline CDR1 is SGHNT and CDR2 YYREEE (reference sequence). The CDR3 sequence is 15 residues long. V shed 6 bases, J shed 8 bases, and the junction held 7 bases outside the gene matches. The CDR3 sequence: CASTLTSGRVDEQFF. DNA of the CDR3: TGTGCCAGCACCCTGACTAGCGGGAGGGTTGATGAGCAGTTCTTC.

The CDR3 protein is CAWSVLWREKNEQFF. DNA for the CDR3: TGTGCCTGGAGTGTACTGTGGCGGGAGAAAAATGAGCAGTTCTTC. The genes are TRBV30 and TRBJ2-1; 7 nucleotides align to TRBD2. The CDR3 contains 15 residues. Unmatched junction bases numbered 9, after V lost 0 bases and J lost 7 bases. Germline CDR1 reads GTSNPN; CDR2 reads SVGIG (reference sequence).

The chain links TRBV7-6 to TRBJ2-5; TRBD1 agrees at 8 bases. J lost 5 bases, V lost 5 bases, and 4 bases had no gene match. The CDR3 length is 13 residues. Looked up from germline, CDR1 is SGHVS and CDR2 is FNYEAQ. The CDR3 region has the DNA TGTGCCAGCAGCAGGGACAGGAGGGAGACCCAGTACTTC. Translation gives CASSRDRRETQYF. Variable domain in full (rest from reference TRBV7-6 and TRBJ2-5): GAGVSQSPRYKVTKRGQDVALRCDPISGHVSLYWYRQALGQGPEFLTYFNYEAQQDKSGLPNDRFSAERPEGSISTLTIQRTEQRDSAMYRCASSRDRRETQYFGPGTRLLVL.

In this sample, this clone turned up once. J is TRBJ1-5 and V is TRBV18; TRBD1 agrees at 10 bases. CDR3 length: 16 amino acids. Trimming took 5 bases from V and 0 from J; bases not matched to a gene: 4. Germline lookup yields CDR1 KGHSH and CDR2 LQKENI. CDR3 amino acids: CASSDRDRGSNQPQHF. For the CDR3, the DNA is TGTGCCAGCTCAGATCGGGACAGGGGTAGCAATCAGCCCCAGCATTTT.

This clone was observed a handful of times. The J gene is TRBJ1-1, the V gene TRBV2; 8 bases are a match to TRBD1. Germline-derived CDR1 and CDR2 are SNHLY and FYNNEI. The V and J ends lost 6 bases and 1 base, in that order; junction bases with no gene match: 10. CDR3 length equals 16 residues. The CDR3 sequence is CASRAFTGTGNTEAFF. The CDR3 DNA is TGTGCCAGCAGAGCTTTTACCGGGACAGGGAACACTGAAGCTTTCTTT.

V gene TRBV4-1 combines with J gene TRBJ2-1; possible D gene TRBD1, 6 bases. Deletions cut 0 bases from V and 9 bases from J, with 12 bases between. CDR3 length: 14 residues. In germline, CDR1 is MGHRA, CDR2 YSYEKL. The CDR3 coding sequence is TGCGCCAGCAGCCAAGATGGGGGCTTGGGTGAGCAGTTCTTC. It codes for CASSQDGGLGEQFF.

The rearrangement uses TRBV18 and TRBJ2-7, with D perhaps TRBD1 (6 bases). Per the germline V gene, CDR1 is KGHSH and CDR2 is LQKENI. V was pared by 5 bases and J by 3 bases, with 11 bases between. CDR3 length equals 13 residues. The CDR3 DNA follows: TGTGCCAGCTCATCGGGACAAAGCTACGAGCAGTACTTC. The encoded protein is CASSSGQSYEQYF.

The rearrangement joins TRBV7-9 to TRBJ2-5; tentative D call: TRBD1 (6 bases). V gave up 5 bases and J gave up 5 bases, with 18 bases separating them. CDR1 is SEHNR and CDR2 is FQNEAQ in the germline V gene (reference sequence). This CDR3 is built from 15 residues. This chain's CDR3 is CASSADGGAAETQYF. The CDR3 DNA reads TGTGCCAGCAGCGCAGATGGGGGCGCAGCCGAGACCCAGTACTTC.

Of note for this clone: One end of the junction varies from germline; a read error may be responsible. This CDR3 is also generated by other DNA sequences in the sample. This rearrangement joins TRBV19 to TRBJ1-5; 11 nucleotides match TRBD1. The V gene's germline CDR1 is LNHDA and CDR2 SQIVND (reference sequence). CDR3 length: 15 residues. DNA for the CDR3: TGTGCCAGCAGTATCGGGACAGGGGGTGGTCAGCCCCAGCATTTT. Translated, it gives CASSIGTGGGQPQHF.

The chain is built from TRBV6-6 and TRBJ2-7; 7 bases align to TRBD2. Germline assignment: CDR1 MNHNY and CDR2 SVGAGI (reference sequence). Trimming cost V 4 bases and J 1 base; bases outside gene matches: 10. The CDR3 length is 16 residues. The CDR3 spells CASSSTGDYLSYEQYF. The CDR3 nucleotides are TGTGCCAGCAGTTCTACGGGGGACTACCTGTCCTACGAGCAGTACTTC.

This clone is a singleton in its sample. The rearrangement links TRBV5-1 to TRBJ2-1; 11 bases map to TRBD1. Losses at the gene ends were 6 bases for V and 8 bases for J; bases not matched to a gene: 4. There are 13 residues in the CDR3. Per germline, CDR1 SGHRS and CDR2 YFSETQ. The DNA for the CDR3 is TGCGCCAGCAAGTGGACAGGGGGCGATGAGCAGTTCTTC. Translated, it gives CASKWTGGDEQFF.